The entry below gives a single TCR beta chain sequence along with its context. No antigen is known for it. The germline gives CDR1 SGHNT, CDR2 YYREEE (reference sequence). The V and J ends lost 1 base and 11 bases, in that order; junction bases with no gene match: 4. This CDR3 spans 12 amino acids. Sorted subsets were CFSE-labeled and cultured approximately 5 days with allogeneic dendritic cells. This specimen belongs to a study of regulatory dendritic cells for organ transplantation. Assay used: immunoSEQ multiplex PCR; TCRdb lists only in-frame clones, some missing. The data contain 9,500 to 15,000 clones, 70% to 80% of them seen just once; the ten biggest clones take up over 0.55%.

J is TRBJ1-1 and V is TRBV5-4; TRBD1 agrees at 8 bases. The source of this sequence is a human donor in good health. Sequenced: naive CD4+ T cells from blood cultured with regulatory dendritic cells. Specified subset: CD45RA+ naive T cells. Here the CDR3 reads CASSLKDRDAFF. CDR3 DNA sequence: TGTGCCAGCAGCTTGAAGGACAGGGATGCTTTCTTT.